What follows is one T cell receptor (beta chain) and its context. Its specific antigen is unknown. No much larger clonotype is one base removed from it; base qualities were not supplied. Hyperthyroidism patients were aged 18 to 65 years and newly diagnosed, with disease duration of less than 2 months. Any patient with an uncontrolled infection, another autoimmune disease, pregnancy or lactation was excluded. Diagnoses were established on the basis of clinical symptoms, serum thyroxine and TRAb, thyroid ultrasound, and orbital computed tomography. Blood from progressor patients was drawn when they were first diagnosed with hyperthyroidism, before any ophthalmopathy symptoms appeared. PBMCs were separated from roughly 9.3 ml of fresh peripheral blood using Ficoll-Paque density gradient centrifugation. Progressor patients were first diagnosed with Graves' hyperthyroidism and then developed ophthalmopathy during follow-up. Total RNA was extracted using Trizol reagent, and RNA quality was assessed on an Agilent 2100 Bioanalyzer.

TCR beta CDR3 regions were amplified from RNA transcripts. For the first round of RT-PCR on the TCR CDR3, the HTBI primer set was used together with the Qiagen OneStep RT-PCR kit. The libraries were constructed in a second round of multiplex PCR and then size-selected and purified. Libraries were sequenced paired-end with 100 bp reads on an Illumina HiSeq2000. The paper's data handling went like this. SOAPnuke was used to process the raw data, with reads discarded if the reads contained adapters or uncalled bases, had a mean Phred below 15, or lacked an exact constant-primer or identifier match. COPE v1.2.5 was used to merge the high-quality paired reads, and each unique nucleotide sequence was defined as a clonotype. Clonotypes were aligned to IMGT TRBV, TRBD and TRBJ reference segments using MiTCR v1.1. Only V-J combinations with frequency above 0.0001, covering about 99% of repertoires, were analysed. The TCS score was defined as F50 (clonal expansion) divided by E x V (chaos), with BLOSUM62-based TCRdist calculated between CDR3 peptides within each V-J. Welch's t-statistics and random forest reduced 500 to 550 V-J features to 13, which were used in a naive Bayes classifier (R e1071). In-frame beta chains were kept once TCRdb had trimmed the public reads at Q25 with fastp and called clones with MiXCR. Rows are unified per CDR3 protein, each entry keeping the most common DNA and genes. The V and J calls were not made by the authors but by TCRdb's processing. For this sample there are hundreds of thousands of distinct CDR3 sequences; about 19% appear just once. The ten biggest clones cover 16% of the sample.

This entry belongs to a study of T cells in Graves' hyperthyroidism and ophthalmopathy (dated by TCRdb to between 2017 and 2020). About the full investigation: Peripheral blood samples were taken at initial diagnosis, before any treatment was given. TCR V-J signatures able to tell the groups apart were searched for in a discovery cohort of 90 to 100 patients, of whom 43 had Graves' ophthalmopathy and about 60 had stable Graves' hyperthyroidism. Prospective prediction of ophthalmopathy was tested in an independent validation cohort consisting of fewer than 20 hyperthyroidism patients and some 15 patients who later progressed to ophthalmopathy. The 100 discovery patients were randomly split 7:3 into training and test sets. In addition, the study compared T-cell repertoires in thyroid tissue and in blood from 6 or 7 Graves' hyperthyroidism patients. After blood sampling, hyperthyroidism patients were treated with methimazole at a starting dose of 30 mg daily, and ophthalmopathy patients were treated with high-dose intravenous methylprednisolone. According to the paper, TCR Vbeta CDR3 sequencing was carried out on 135 peripheral blood samples, which came from 40 to 45 ophthalmopathy, 80 or so hyperthyroidism and around 17 progressor patients. Study-wide conclusions, independent of this receptor: Most expanded thyroid clonotypes (frequency above 0.001) were also detected in blood, a finding suggesting that blood repertoires may reflect thyroid immune responses. A 13 V-J signature model separated ophthalmopathy from stable hyperthyroidism, with 87.88% sensitivity and roughly 81% specificity in cross-validation and 80%/75% in testing. In validation, the model predicted progression to ophthalmopathy with approximately 69% sensitivity and roughly 72% specificity, a median of approximately 6.5 months before onset. No statistical method was used to fix the sample size in advance, and group allocation was not hidden from the investigators.

The germline V gene (reference sequence) yields LNHDA for CDR1 and SQIVND for CDR2. Its CDR3 holds 14 amino acids, cysteine through phenylalanine. Just the 42-base CDR3 DNA is kept, in frame starting at base 1. Trimming removed 3 bases from V and 0 bases from J, leaving 9 bases between the germline ends. The sequence derives from a woman between 45 and 65 years old with Graves' hyperthyroidism that later progressed to Graves' ophthalmopathy. The chain employs TRBV19 and TRBJ2-7; the D gene lacks a confident call. Sample: blood. The base sequence is TGTGCCAGTAGTATCTCTGGGATCTCCTACGAGCAGTACTTC. The encoded protein is CASSISGISYEQYF.